This T cell receptor (beta chain) emerged from a study of blood T cells in healthy people across ages (dated by TCRdb to between 2014 and 2016). Turning to the overall study: In model experiments, roughly one uniquely barcoded TCR beta cDNA molecule per two T cells was captured by template switching. Using deep sequencing normalized with unique cDNA molecular identifiers, the study measured how TCR beta repertoire diversity changes with age. The donors were divided into four age groups: young (average roughly 17 years), middle-aged (about 40), aged (about 60) and long-lived (roughly 86). To avoid experimental bias, donors of different ages were randomly spread across the sequencing lanes. Two additional independent replicas of 1 million unique cDNA reads from the same blood draw were analyzed for two donors (one aged 18 to 30 and one aged 80 or older).

The library was built by means of 5' RACE. Sequencing used an Illumina HiSeq 2500. A second about 6 to 11 cycle PCR used a sample-barcoded 5' primer and a J-beta primer mix. Each TCR beta cDNA molecule received a unique molecular identifier from a template-switch 5' adaptor carrying 12 random nucleotides. Each sample yielded at least 2.5 million CDR3-containing paired-end reads. First-strand cDNA was synthesized from all RNA with the Mint cDNA synthesis kit, primed by a TRBC-specific oligonucleotide. Following uracil-DNA glycosylase treatment, all cDNA underwent a first 18-cycle PCR with the universal primers M1SS and BC2_uni_R. The paper's data handling went like this. Each sample was normalized by randomly selecting 1 million high-quality reads, each carrying a distinct molecular identifier. Instead of being binned into consensus sequences, reads with shared molecular identifiers were discarded. CDR3 identification, clonotype clustering and error correction used MiTCR with a Q25 quality threshold and the strictest error-elimination algorithm. A nonparametric unseen species model with Euler transformation was used to estimate a lower bound on total TCR beta diversity. TCRdb took the public reads, trimmed them with fastp at Q25, ran MiXCR for clone calling and kept in-frame beta chains. Entries that share a CDR3 protein sequence are merged under the most common genes and DNA. For this entry, the V and J calls and clone size follow TCRdb and not the study's own pipeline. Within this sample are 700,000 or so distinct CDR3 sequences, with roughly 43% of them counted one time only. 25% to 35% of the sample comes from the top ten.

Including the terminal cysteine and phenylalanine, the CDR3 comprises 16 residues. Here the CDR3 DNA is all that survives: 48 bases in frame from base 1. At the junction V is shortened by 5 bases and J by 3 bases; bases outside the gene matches: 7. Study-wide conclusions, independent of this receptor: Bulk unsorted PBMC profiling prevented conclusive comparison of naive and antigen-experienced compartments. Observed TCR beta diversity per million T cells fell roughly linearly with age, and a significant reduction was already apparent by age approximately 41. Observed TCR beta diversity correlated strongly with the percentage of naive T cells measured by flow cytometry. Estimates of total diversity based on one million sequenced T cells were regarded as lower bounds and as underestimates. The CMV infection status of donors was not known, potentially confounding age-related changes in expanded clonotypes. The long-lived group showed more naive CD4+ T cells, fewer expanded clones and increased TCR diversity than the aged group, suggesting age selection.

This clonotype has only a few counts. It has no known antigen specificity. No much larger clonotype is one base removed from it; base qualities were not supplied. The donors were under 40 Caucasian individuals from Russia, aged 6 to 90 years, who were systemically healthy. Each donor gave approximately 10 milliliters of peripheral blood, collected into EDTA-treated Vacutainer tubes. Ficoll-Paque density-gradient centrifugation was used to isolate PBMCs, with at least 6.5 million obtained per sample. Total RNA was extracted from PBMCs with Trizol reagent, with at least 5.5 micrograms obtained per sample. For every donor, an aliquot of PBMCs went through flow cytometry to measure the percentages of naive CD45RAhigh/CD27high T cells.

The receptor chain draws on TRBV12-3 or TRBV12-4 and TRBJ1-4, with TRBD1 matching 9 junction bases. The sample comprised blood. This TCR was recovered from an elderly man in good health. The CDR3 here reads CASSPDRGTANEKLFF. The nucleotide sequence is given as TGTGCCAGCAGTCCGGACAGGGGAACGGCTAATGAAAAACTGTTTTTT.